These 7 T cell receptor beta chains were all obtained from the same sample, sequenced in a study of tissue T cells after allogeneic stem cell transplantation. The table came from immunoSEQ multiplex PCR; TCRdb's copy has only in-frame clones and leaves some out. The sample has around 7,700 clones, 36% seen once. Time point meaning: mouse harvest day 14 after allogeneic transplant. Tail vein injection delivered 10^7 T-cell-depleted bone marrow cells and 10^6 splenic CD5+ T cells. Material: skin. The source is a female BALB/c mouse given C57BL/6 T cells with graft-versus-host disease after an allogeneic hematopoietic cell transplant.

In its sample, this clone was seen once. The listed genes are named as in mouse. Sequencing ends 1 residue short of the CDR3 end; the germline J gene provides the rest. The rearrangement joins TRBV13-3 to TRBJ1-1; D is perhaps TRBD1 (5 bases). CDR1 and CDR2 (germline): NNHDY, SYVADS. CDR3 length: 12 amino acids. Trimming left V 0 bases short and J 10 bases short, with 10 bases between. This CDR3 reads CASSDAGRVVFF. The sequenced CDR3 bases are TGTGCCAGCAGTGATGCAGGCAGGGTAGTCTTC.

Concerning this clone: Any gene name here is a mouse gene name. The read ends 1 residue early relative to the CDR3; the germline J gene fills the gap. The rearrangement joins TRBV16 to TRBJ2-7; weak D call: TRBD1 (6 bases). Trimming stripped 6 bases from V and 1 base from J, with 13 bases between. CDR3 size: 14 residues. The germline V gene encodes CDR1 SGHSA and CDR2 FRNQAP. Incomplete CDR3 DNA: TGTGCAAGCAGTGTTATAGGGGGTTCCTATGAACAGTAC. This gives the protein CASSVIGGSYEQY. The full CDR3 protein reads CASSVIGGSYEQYF. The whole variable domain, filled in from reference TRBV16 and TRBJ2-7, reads NAGVIQTPRHKVTGKGQEATLWCEPISGHSAVFWYRQTIVQGLEFLTYFRNQAPIDDSGMPKERFSAQMPNQSHSTLKIQSTQPQDSAVYLCASSVIGGSYEQYFGPGTRLTVL.

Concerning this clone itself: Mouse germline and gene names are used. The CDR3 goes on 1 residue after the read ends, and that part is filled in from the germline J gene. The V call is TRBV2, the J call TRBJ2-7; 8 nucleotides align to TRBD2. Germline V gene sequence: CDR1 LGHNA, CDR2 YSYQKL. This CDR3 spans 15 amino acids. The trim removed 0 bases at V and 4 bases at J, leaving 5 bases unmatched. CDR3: CASSQDPGGAYEQYF. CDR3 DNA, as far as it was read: TGTGCCAGCAGCCAAGATCCGGGGGGGGCTTATGAACAGTAC.

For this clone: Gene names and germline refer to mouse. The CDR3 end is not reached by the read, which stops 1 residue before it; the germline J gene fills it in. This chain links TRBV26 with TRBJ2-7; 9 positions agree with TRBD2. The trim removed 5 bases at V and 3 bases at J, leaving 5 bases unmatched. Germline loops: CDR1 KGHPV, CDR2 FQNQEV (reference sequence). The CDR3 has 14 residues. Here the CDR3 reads CASSKDWGFYEQYF. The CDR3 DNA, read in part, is TGTGCCAGCAGTAAAGACTGGGGGTTCTATGAACAGTAC. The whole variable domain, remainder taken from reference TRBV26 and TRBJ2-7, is NSKVIQTPRYLVKGQGQKAKMRCIPEKGHPVVFWYQQNKNNEFKFLINFQNQEVLQQIDMTEKRFSAECPSNSPCSLEIQSSEAGDSALYLCASSKDWGFYEQYFGPGTRLTVL.

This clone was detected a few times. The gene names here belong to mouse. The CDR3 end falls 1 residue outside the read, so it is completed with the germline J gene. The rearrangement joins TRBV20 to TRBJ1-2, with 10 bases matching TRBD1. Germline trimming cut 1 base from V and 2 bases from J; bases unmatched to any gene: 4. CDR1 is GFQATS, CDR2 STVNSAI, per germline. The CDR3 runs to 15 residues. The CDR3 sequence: CGARVRTGGNSDYTF. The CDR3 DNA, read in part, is TGTGGTGCTAGGGTCAGGACAGGGGGTAACTCCGACTACACC. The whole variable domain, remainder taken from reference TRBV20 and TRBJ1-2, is GALVYQYPRRTICKSGTSMRMECQAVGFQATSVAWYRQSPQKTFELIALSTVNSAIKYEQNFTQEKFPISHPNLSFSSMTVLNAYLEDRGLYLCGARVRTGGNSDYTFGSGTRLLVI.

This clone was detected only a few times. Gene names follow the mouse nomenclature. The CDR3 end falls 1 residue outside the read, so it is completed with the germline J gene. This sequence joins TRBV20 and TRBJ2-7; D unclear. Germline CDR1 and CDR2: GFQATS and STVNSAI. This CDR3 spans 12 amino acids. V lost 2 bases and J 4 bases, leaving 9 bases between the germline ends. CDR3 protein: CGARQQKYEQYF. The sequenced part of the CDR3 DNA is TGTGGTGCTAGGCAGCAAAAATATGAACAGTAC.

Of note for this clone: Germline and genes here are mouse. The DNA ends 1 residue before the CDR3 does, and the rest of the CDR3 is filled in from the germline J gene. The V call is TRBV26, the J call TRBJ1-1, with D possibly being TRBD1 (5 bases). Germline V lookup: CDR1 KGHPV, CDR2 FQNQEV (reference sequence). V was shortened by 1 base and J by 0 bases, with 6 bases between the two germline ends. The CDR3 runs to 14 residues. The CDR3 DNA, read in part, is TGTGCCAGCAGTCTGTGGACATCAAACACAGAAGTCTTC. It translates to CASSLWTSNTEVF. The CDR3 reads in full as CASSLWTSNTEVFF.